Below, 8 T cell receptor beta chains from the same sample are listed, as sequenced in a study of identical twins. TCRdb itself ran the 5' RACE reads through MiXCR, one entry per CDR3 protein. This table holds nearly 200,000 distinct CDR3 sequences, about a sixth found once. These records were also assigned to another study, of T cells expressing NK-cell markers.

Material for sequencing was CD8+ T cells sorted from blood. The source is a woman between 18 and 29 years old in good health.

The rearrangement uses TRBV7-9 and TRBJ1-2; maybe TRBD1 (5 bases). Germline lookup yields CDR1 SEHNR and CDR2 FQNEAQ (reference sequence). The CDR3 is 13 residues long. The germline V and J ends were trimmed by 5 bases and 6 bases, with 13 bases remaining between them. This CDR3 reads CASSEAGGDGYTF. In nucleotides, the CDR3 is TGTGCCAGCAGCGAAGCCGGGGGAGATGGCTACACCTTC.

The table lists this clonotype with a few counts. The chain links TRBV12-3 or TRBV12-4 to TRBJ2-1; 13 bases match TRBD2. V dropped 6 bases and J dropped 6; count of bases not matched to a gene: 5. This CDR3 is 15 amino acids long. The CDR3 loop is CASRLAGGPLNEQFF. The DNA of the CDR3 is TGTGCCAGCAGACTAGCGGGAGGGCCCCTCAATGAGCAGTTCTTC.

The chain employs TRBV30 and TRBJ2-7, with D unclear. The germline V gene encodes CDR1 GTSNPN and CDR2 SVGIG (reference sequence). The V end lost 1 base, the J end lost 3 bases, and 10 bases lay between the germline ends. This CDR3 comprises 13 residues. Written as DNA, the CDR3 is TGTGCCTGGAGTGAAACCCCCGGCTACGAGCAGTACTTC. Translation: CAWSETPGYEQYF.

There are a few counts of this clonotype. The chain has TRBV6-1 and TRBJ2-1, with D possibly TRBD2 on 7 matching bases. V was shortened by 8 bases and J by 7 bases, with 18 bases between the two germline ends. The CDR3 sequence is 14 residues long. Germline CDR1 and CDR2: MNHNS and SASEGT. In DNA, the CDR3 is TGTGCCAGCCTTGGGGGGGGCGGACGGAATGAGCAGTTCTTC. It codes for CASLGGGGRNEQFF.

The chain recombines TRBV29-1 with TRBJ1-2; weak D call: TRBD1 (6 bases). The V gene lost 0 bases and the J gene lost 4 bases, with 15 bases spanning the gap. There are 15 residues in the CDR3. The germline V gene encodes CDR1 SQVTM and CDR2 ANQGSEA. The CDR3 spells CSVEDLNRDGYGYTF. The CDR3 DNA follows: TGCAGCGTTGAAGACCTCAACAGGGATGGCTATGGCTACACCTTC.

The rearrangement joins TRBV20-1 to TRBJ2-3; D may be TRBD2 (5 bases). This CDR3 is 15 amino acids long. The V end was cut by 5 bases, the J end by 0 bases, with 15 bases between. The germline V gene encodes CDR1 DFQATT and CDR2 SNEGSKA (reference sequence). The CDR3 DNA reads as TGCAGTGCTGACCGGGAAGGGTCTAGCACAGATACGCAGTATTTT. It encodes CSADREGSSTDTQYF.

This chain uses TRBV6-1 with TRBJ2-6; 8 bases are a match to TRBD2. Germline trimming cut 6 bases from V and 3 bases from J; bases unmatched to any gene: 7. The germline V gene encodes CDR1 MNHNS and CDR2 SASEGT. The CDR3 has 16 amino acids. CDR3 coding DNA: TGTGCCAGCAGCCTTGAGCGGGGGTTTGGGGCCAACGTCCTGACTTTC. Residues: CASSLERGFGANVLTF.

The V and J genes are TRBV25-1 and TRBJ1-1; 8 bases agree with TRBD1. V was clipped by 5 bases and J by 5 bases; unmatched bases: 7. The germline V gene has CDR1 MGHDK and CDR2 SYGVNS. The CDR3 sequence is 14 residues long. In DNA form, the CDR3 reads TGTGCCAGCAGTCCTCGGACAGGGAGAACTGAAGCTTTCTTT. Its protein product is CASSPRTGRTEAFF.